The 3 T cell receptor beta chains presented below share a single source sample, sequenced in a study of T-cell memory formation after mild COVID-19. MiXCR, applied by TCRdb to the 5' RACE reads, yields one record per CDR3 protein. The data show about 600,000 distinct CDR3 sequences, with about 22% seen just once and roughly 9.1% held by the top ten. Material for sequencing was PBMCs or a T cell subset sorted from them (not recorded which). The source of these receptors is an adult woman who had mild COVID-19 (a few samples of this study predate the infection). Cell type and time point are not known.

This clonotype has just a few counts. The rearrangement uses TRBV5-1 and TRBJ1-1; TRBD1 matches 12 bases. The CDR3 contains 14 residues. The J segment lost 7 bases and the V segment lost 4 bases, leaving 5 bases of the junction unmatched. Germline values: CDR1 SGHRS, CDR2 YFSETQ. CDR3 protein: CASSQGQGANEAFF. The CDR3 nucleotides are TGCGCCAGCAGCCAGGGACAGGGGGCGAATGAAGCTTTCTTT. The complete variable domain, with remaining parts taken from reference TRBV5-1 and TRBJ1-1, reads KAGVTQTPRYLIKTRGQQVTLSCSPISGHRSVSWYQQTPGQGLQFLFEYFSETQRNKGNFPGRFSGRQFSNSRSEMNVSTLELGDSALYLCASSQGQGANEAFFGQGTRLTVV.

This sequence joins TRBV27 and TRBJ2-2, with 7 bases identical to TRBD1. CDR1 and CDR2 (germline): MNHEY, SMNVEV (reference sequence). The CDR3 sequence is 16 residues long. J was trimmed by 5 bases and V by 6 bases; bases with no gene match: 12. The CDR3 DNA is TGTGCCAGCAGCTTCACATCGGGACAGCCAACCGGGGAGCTGTTTTTT. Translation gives CASSFTSGQPTGELFF.

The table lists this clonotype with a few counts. CDR3 DNA sequence: TGTGCCAGCAGTTTAGGGGATAACTACCAAGAGACCCAGTACTTC. It codes for CASSLGDNYQETQYF. V is TRBV12-3 or TRBV12-4 and J is TRBJ2-5; D ambiguous. The CDR3 length is 15 residues. V lost 1 base and J lost 0, with 9 bases in between.